This record concerns one T cell receptor beta chain sequence. The sample belongs to a study of T-cell reconstitution after alpha-beta-depleted transplantation in children. The CDR3 length is 15 residues. Germline values: CDR1 ENHRY, CDR2 SYGVKD. Trimming pared 4 bases from V and 2 bases from J, leaving 11 bases between. Preparation of the TCRbeta library was carried out with unique molecular identifiers. TCRdb passed the PCR reads through MiXCR, listing each CDR3 protein once. The table has 300,000 to 400,000 distinct CDR3 sequences, 15% to 20% seen once. This TCR came from a male patient aged 2 to 10 who had a stem cell transplant for acute lymphoblastic leukemia, so the T cells may come from the graft donor. This sample comprised PBMCs, mostly from graft donor cells, obtained 360 days after TCRalphabeta/CD19-depleted stem cell transplant. J is TRBJ2-2 and V is TRBV10-3; D uncertain. CDR3 residues: CAISVQEENTGELFF. In DNA form, the CDR3 reads TGTGCCATCAGTGTGCAGGAAGAAAACACCGGGGAGCTGTTTTTT.